These T cell receptor beta chains were read from a single sample in a study of cytomegalovirus exposure and HLA in healthy donors. Sequencing used immunoSEQ multiplex PCR; TCRdb keeps in-frame clones, though not all of them. The sample holds some 130,000 clones; around four fifths are singletons and the top ten take 1%. The sequencing input was PBMCs. The receptors here all came from a human donor in good health. CDR3s include the opening cysteine and the closing phenylalanine or tryptophan. Fields, in order: CDR3 DNA, CDR3 protein, D gene, V gene, clone size, J gene. The D gene is left open where the match is weak. Some rows have no size entry. The others give once, few or many, or a class for an expanded clone.

DNA: TGTGCCAGCAGTGCTCTCACAGGCCCGAACTATGGCTACACCTTC
CDR3: CASSALTGPNYGYTF
D: -
V: TRBV2
size: -
J: TRBJ1-2

DNA: TGTGCCAGCATGACAGCAGGGTTCCTGGGGTCACCCCTCCACTTT
CDR3: CASMTAGFLGSPLHF
D: -
V: TRBV6-1
size: few
J: TRBJ1-6

DNA: TGCGCCAGCAGCTTGGTACAGGCCGGATATGGCTACACCTTC
CDR3: CASSLVQAGYGYTF
D: -
V: TRBV5-1
size: -
J: TRBJ1-2

DNA: TGTGCCAGCAGTGAAACAGGGCGGGGGTGGGAGCAGTACTTC
CDR3: CASSETGRGWEQYF
D: -
V: TRBV2
size: -
J: TRBJ2-7

DNA: TGTGCCACCAGCAGAGATTTTAGAACAGGGGCATGGAGTAATGAAAAACTGTTTTTT
CDR3: CATSRDFRTGAWSNEKLFF
D: TRBD1
V: TRBV15
size: -
J: TRBJ1-4

DNA: TGTGCCAGCAGCCATGATCGGCGGGGGGATCAGCCCCAGCATTTT
CDR3: CASSHDRRGDQPQHF
D: -
V: TRBV4-2
size: -
J: TRBJ1-5

DNA: TGCAGCGTGGACTACAGGGGCGAGACCCAGTACTTC
CDR3: CSVDYRGETQYF
D: -
V: TRBV29-1
size: -
J: TRBJ2-5

DNA: TGTGCCAGCAGCTTGGGACCCACTACGAATCAGCCCCAGCATTTT
CDR3: CASSLGPTTNQPQHF
D: -
V: TRBV5-4
size: few
J: TRBJ1-5

DNA: TGTGCCACCAGCAGAACTCGAGCGGGGGGGGTCGCAGATACGCAGTATTTT
CDR3: CATSRTRAGGVADTQYF
D: TRBD2
V: TRBV15
size: -
J: TRBJ2-3

DNA: TGTGCCAGCAGGGGACAGGGGGAAGATACGCAGTATTTT
CDR3: CASRGQGEDTQYF
D: TRBD1
V: TRBV25-1
size: -
J: TRBJ2-3

DNA: TGTGCCAGCAGCGTGTCCACAGGCATAATGAACACTGAAGCTTTCTTT
CDR3: CASSVSTGIMNTEAFF
D: -
V: TRBV9
size: -
J: TRBJ1-1

DNA: TGTGCCAGCAGCTTGTTAAACCAAGAGACCCAGTACTTC
CDR3: CASSLLNQETQYF
D: -
V: TRBV4-2
size: -
J: TRBJ2-5

DNA: TGTGCCAGCAGCCCCGGGTCTATGTACGAGCAGTACTTC
CDR3: CASSPGSMYEQYF
D: -
V: TRBV7-9
size: -
J: TRBJ2-7

DNA: TGTGCCACCAGCCCGGGACTAGAAGAACGCGAGACCCAGTACTTC
CDR3: CATSPGLEERETQYF
D: TRBD2
V: TRBV15
size: -
J: TRBJ2-5

DNA: TGTGCCAGCAGCGTCGGGGGAGTCGTTGGCTACACCTTC
CDR3: CASSVGGVVGYTF
D: -
V: TRBV9
size: -
J: TRBJ1-2

DNA: TGTGCCAGCAGCTCCTTTGACATGAACACTGAAGCTTTCTTT
CDR3: CASSSFDMNTEAFF
D: -
V: TRBV11-1
size: -
J: TRBJ1-1

DNA: TGCAGCGTTATCCCGGGGGAATCTAACTATGGCTACACCTTC
CDR3: CSVIPGESNYGYTF
D: -
V: TRBV29-1
size: -
J: TRBJ1-2

DNA: TGTGCCAGCAGCTTCCAGGGTAGAGAAACTGGGGCCAACGTCCTGACTTTC
CDR3: CASSFQGRETGANVLTF
D: -
V: TRBV5-4
size: -
J: TRBJ2-6

DNA: TGTGCCAGCAGCTGGGGATTAGCCCGGGAACTACAGTACTTC
CDR3: CASSWGLARELQYF
D: -
V: TRBV11-2
size: once
J: TRBJ2-7

DNA: TGTGCCAGCAGCCCCATCGGTCGGGGCAATCAGCCCCAGCATTTT
CDR3: CASSPIGRGNQPQHF
D: -
V: TRBV6-5
size: -
J: TRBJ1-5

DNA: TGTGCCAGCAGCCTAACAGGGGGCGAGACTGGGGCCAACGTCCTGACTTTC
CDR3: CASSLTGGETGANVLTF
D: TRBD1
V: TRBV7-9
size: -
J: TRBJ2-6

DNA: TGTGCCAGCAGTTTGCAGGGGACTGAAGCTTTCTTT
CDR3: CASSLQGTEAFF
D: -
V: TRBV28
size: few
J: TRBJ1-1

DNA: TGTGCCAGCTCACCAGGACAGTATGGCTACACCTTC
CDR3: CASSPGQYGYTF
D: -
V: TRBV18
size: -
J: TRBJ1-2

DNA: TGCGCCAGAACTAGAAACGCGCAGTATTTC
CDR3: CARTRNAQYF
D: -
V: TRBV10-1
size: -
J: TRBJ2-3

DNA: TGTGCCAGCAGCTCCCCTTACTTGACTTCCTACGAGCAGTACTTC
CDR3: CASSSPYLTSYEQYF
D: -
V: TRBV7-9
size: once
J: TRBJ2-7

DNA: TGTGCCAGCAGCTTGGCGGGAAATGAAGCTTTCTTT
CDR3: CASSLAGNEAFF
D: -
V: TRBV5-4
size: once
J: TRBJ1-1

DNA: TGCGCCAGCAGCCAAGATGGGGCGACGTCGGATACGCAGTATTTT
CDR3: CASSQDGATSDTQYF
D: -
V: TRBV4-1
size: -
J: TRBJ2-3